These 19 T cell receptor beta chains share one sample of origin, sequenced in a study of T-cell reconstitution after alpha-beta-depleted transplantation in children. The TCRbeta library incorporated unique molecular identifiers. TCRdb passed the PCR reads through MiXCR, listing each CDR3 protein once. The sample carries about 1,000,000 distinct CDR3 sequences, about 29% recorded once. The sequencing here drew on PBMCs, mostly from graft donor cells, taken 360 days after TCRalphabeta/CD19-depleted stem cell transplant. These receptors were collected from a boy under three years old who had a stem cell transplant for SCID, so the T cells may come from the graft donor.

This rearrangement joins TRBV4-3 to TRBJ2-1, with 7 bases lining up with TRBD1. CDR3 length: 16 amino acids. Trimming took 0 bases from V and 6 from J; bases not matched to a gene: 8. Germline V gives CDR1 LGHNA, CDR2 YSLEER. The CDR3 DNA reads as TGCGCCAGCAGCCAAGATCAAGGGGGCGCCTTCAATGAGCAGTTCTTC. It specifies CASSQDQGGAFNEQFF.

The V gene is TRBV27, the J gene TRBJ2-3, with D perhaps matching TRBD1 (5 bases). CDR3 size: 13 residues. V lost 6 bases and J lost 4, with 11 bases in between. Germline values: CDR1 MNHEY, CDR2 SMNVEV (reference sequence). The CDR3 protein is CASSEQAADTQYF. In DNA, the CDR3 is TGTGCCAGCAGCGAACAGGCGGCAGATACGCAGTATTTT.

The chain is built from TRBV7-9 and TRBJ2-3; D not resolved. From germline, CDR1 is SEHNR and CDR2 FQNEAQ (reference sequence). This CDR3 spans 15 amino acids. The V gene lost 1 base and the J gene lost 2 bases, with 10 bases spanning the gap. CDR3 sequence reads: CASSLGQVLTDTQYF. Written as DNA, the CDR3 is TGTGCCAGCAGCTTAGGGCAGGTACTCACAGATACGCAGTATTTT.

This clonotype was seen only a few times. This CDR3 reads CSVSDHWATEAFF. The CDR3 coding sequence is TGCAGCGTTTCGGATCACTGGGCCACTGAAGCTTTCTTT. This sequence joins TRBV29-1 and TRBJ1-1; no reliable D call. Germline V gives CDR1 SQVTM, CDR2 ANQGSEA. Trimming took off 5 bases at V and 4 bases at J, with 14 bases between the two ends. The CDR3 covers 13 residues.

The chain couples TRBV6-1 to TRBJ2-2, with D unclear. The CDR3 spans 16 residues. Germline V gives CDR1 MNHNS, CDR2 SASEGT. Trimming shortened V by 6 bases and J by 0 bases, and 14 bases separated the two germline ends. The CDR3 is CASSPWPGPNTGELFF. Written as DNA, the CDR3 is TGTGCCAGCAGCCCCTGGCCCGGCCCGAACACCGGGGAGCTGTTTTTT.

The chain joins TRBV18 to TRBJ2-1, with TRBD1 identical over 8 bases. The trim removed 4 bases at V and 6 bases at J, leaving 5 bases unmatched. The CDR3 sequence is 14 residues long. The germline V gene encodes CDR1 KGHSH and CDR2 LQKENI. The CDR3 nucleotides are TGTGCCAGCTCACTTAACAGGGGGAGCAATGAGCAGTTCTTC. Its protein product is CASSLNRGSNEQFF. The full variable domain, rest sourced from reference TRBV18 and TRBJ2-1, is NAGVMQNPRHLVRRRGQEARLRCSPMKGHSHVYWYRQLPEEGLKFMVYLQKENIIDESGMPKERFSAEFPKEGPSILRIQQVVRGDSAAYFCASSLNRGSNEQFFGPGTRLTVL.

This chain links TRBV2 with TRBJ1-5; a weak D match, TRBD1 (5 bases). Germline V CDR1 and CDR2: SNHLY, FYNNEI. The CDR3 is 17 residues long. V was shortened by 4 bases and J by 0 bases, with 16 bases between the two germline ends. CDR3 region: CASSGDRRRGSNQPQHF. The CDR3 coding sequence is TGTGCCAGCAGTGGGGACCGTCGGCGGGGTAGCAATCAGCCCCAGCATTTT.

Remarks on this clonotype: The germline gene is not matched at one end of the junction; a read error may be the cause. The gene calls are TRBV7-9 and TRBJ2-7; D unclear. The CDR3 spans 12 residues. Looked up from germline, CDR1 is SEHNR and CDR2 is FQNEAQ (reference sequence). The CDR3 region is CASSSFSDEQYF. The CDR3 coding sequence is TGTGCCAGCAGCTCGTTCTCCGACGAGCAGTACTTC.

A few counts support this clonotype. The rearrangement links TRBV7-3 to TRBJ1-2; D is unclear. V lost 1 base, J lost 4 bases, and 13 bases lay in between. CDR1 and CDR2 (germline): SGHTA, FQGTGA. The CDR3 is 15 amino acids. The CDR3 spells CASSLMSSTTYGYTF. The CDR3 DNA follows: TGTGCCAGCAGCTTAATGAGCTCGACAACCTATGGCTACACCTTC. Full variable domain (rest looked up from reference TRBV7-3 and TRBJ1-2): GAGVSQTPSNKVTEKGKYVELRCDPISGHTALYWYRQSLGQGPEFLIYFQGTGAADDSGLPNDRFFAVRPEGSVSTLKIQRTERGDSAVYLCASSLMSSTTYGYTFGSGTRLTVV.

This clonotype was detected a few times. The V call is TRBV11-2, the J call TRBJ2-1, with 15 bases identical to TRBD2. The V segment lost 4 bases and the J segment 2 bases; nucleotides outside the gene matches: 9. In germline, CDR1 is SGHAT, CDR2 FQNNGV. This CDR3 comprises 19 residues. The CDR3 spells CASSSPMGLAGGPYNEQFF. CDR3 DNA sequence: TGTGCCAGCAGCTCGCCAATGGGACTAGCGGGGGGTCCCTACAATGAGCAGTTCTTC.

Written as DNA, the CDR3 is TGCAGTGCTAGATCAACGGGAGGGGATTATAGCAATCAGCCCCAGCATTTT. This sequence encodes CSARSTGGDYSNQPQHF. The V call is TRBV20-1, the J call TRBJ1-5; maybe TRBD1 (5 bases). V lost 2 bases and J 0 bases, leaving 17 bases between the germline ends. The germline gives CDR1 DFQATT, CDR2 SNEGSKA (reference sequence). This CDR3 has 17 amino acids.

This chain uses TRBV6-1 with TRBJ2-4; the D gene is possibly TRBD2 (6 bases). Trimming removed 6 bases from V and 1 base from J, with 13 bases in between. From germline, CDR1 is MNHNS and CDR2 SASEGT. CDR3 size: 15 residues. CDR3 nucleotides: TGTGCCAGCAGCTCCCACCGGGGGGCCAAAAACATTCAGTACTTC. Residues: CASSSHRGAKNIQYF.

This clonotype was seen many times. The chain uses TRBV5-6 and TRBJ2-5; D is uncertain. V gave up 3 bases and J gave up 2 bases, with 5 bases separating them. The CDR3 contains 12 residues. From germline, CDR1 is SGHDT and CDR2 YYEEEE. CDR3 residues: CASSSTQETQYF. CDR3 DNA sequence: TGTGCCAGCAGCTCCACACAAGAGACCCAGTACTTC.

The chain combines TRBV15 with TRBJ2-3, with no clear D. Germline values: CDR1 LNHNV, CDR2 YYDKDF (reference sequence). Trimming removed 0 bases at V and 6 bases at J, with 13 bases between. CDR3 size: 15 residues. CDR3 in amino acids: CATSRDPTQRDTQYF. The CDR3 DNA reads TGTGCCACCAGCAGAGATCCGACGCAGAGGGATACGCAGTATTTT.

This clonotype was observed a handful of times. The chain uses TRBV7-8 and TRBJ2-7; D gene uncertain. Trimming took 6 bases from V and 1 from J, leaving 16 bases between them. The germline V gene has CDR1 SGHVS and CDR2 FQNEAQ. There are 15 residues in the CDR3. CDR3 amino acids: CASRLVEAPSYEQYF. The CDR3 DNA reads as TGTGCCAGCAGGCTAGTAGAGGCACCATCCTACGAGCAGTACTTC.

This clonotype was observed a few times. The chain uses TRBV5-1 and TRBJ2-7; either TRBD1 or TRBD2 may supply D (5 bases each). CDR3 length: 13 residues. Germline CDR1 SGHRS, CDR2 YFSETQ. V lost 4 bases, J lost 5 bases, and 13 bases lay in between. CDR3: CASSRDGPDEQYF. The CDR3 coding sequence is TGCGCCAGCAGCAGGGACGGTCCCGACGAGCAGTACTTC.

The rearrangement joins TRBV20-1 to TRBJ2-2; 7 nucleotides align to TRBD2. Germline V gene data show CDR1 as DFQATT and CDR2 as SNEGSKA (reference sequence). The CDR3 contains 15 residues. V was clipped by 3 bases and J by 0 bases; unmatched bases: 4. CDR3 sequence reads: CSARWRGSNTGELFF. The CDR3 DNA reads TGCAGTGCTAGGTGGCGGGGGTCGAACACCGGGGAGCTGTTTTTT.

The CDR3 coding sequence is TGTGCCAGTAGTATACGTCCCGGCAAGAACTATGGCTACACCTTC. Amino acids: CASSIRPGKNYGYTF. The chain is built from TRBV19 and TRBJ1-2, with D uncertain. V was cut by 2 bases and J by 2 bases, with 12 bases left in between. Germline-derived CDR1 and CDR2 are LNHDA and SQIVND (reference sequence). This CDR3 is built from 15 residues.

The chain links TRBV6-2 or TRBV6-3 to TRBJ2-7, with a possible D match to TRBD1 (6 bases). The CDR3 sequence is 14 residues long. Germline-derived CDR1 and CDR2 are MNHEY and SVGEGT. The CDR3 loop reads CASVGGTRSYEQYF. DNA for the CDR3: TGTGCGAGCGTAGGGGGTACGAGGTCCTACGAGCAGTACTTC.